These T cell receptor beta chains were read from a single sample in a study of identifying expanded T cells in peripheral blood. The data were produced by immunoSEQ multiplex PCR, yet TCRdb's version contains in-frame clones alone and is incomplete. The table records some 78,000 clones, 84% of them present only once. The sample was blood. The receptor set was obtained from a person aged 18-69 years in good health. CDR3s include the opening cysteine and the closing phenylalanine or tryptophan. Each record gives: D gene, clone size, V gene, J gene, CDR3 DNA, CDR3 protein. A D gene is named only where the DNA matches it firmly. Size tells how often a clone was seen (once, few, many) or the class of an expanded clone, and some rows leave it out.

D gene: TRBD2
clone size: .
V gene: TRBV27
J gene: TRBJ2-1
CDR3 DNA: TGTGCCAGCAGTTTAAGGGCCCCAGCGGGAGAATTGAACAATGAGCAGTTCTTC
CDR3 protein: CASSLRAPAGELNNEQFF

D gene: .
clone size: .
V gene: TRBV30
J gene: TRBJ2-2
CDR3 DNA: TGTGCCTGGACGGTACTAACCGGGGAGCTGTTTTTT
CDR3 protein: CAWTVLTGELFF

D gene: TRBD1
clone size: .
V gene: TRBV6-5
J gene: TRBJ1-4
CDR3 DNA: TGTGCCAGCAGTCACCGGGACAGGGGTGATGAAAAACTGTTTTTT
CDR3 protein: CASSHRDRGDEKLFF

D gene: .
clone size: once
V gene: TRBV5-4
J gene: TRBJ2-5
CDR3 DNA: TGTGCCAGCAGCCAGACAGAGACCCAGTACTTC
CDR3 protein: CASSQTETQYF

D gene: .
clone size: .
V gene: TRBV5-3
J gene: TRBJ2-7
CDR3 DNA: TGTGCCAGAAGAGGGGTCGAACCCTACGAGCAGTACTTC
CDR3 protein: CARRGVEPYEQYF

D gene: .
clone size: .
V gene: TRBV5-6
J gene: TRBJ2-5
CDR3 DNA: TGTGCCAGCACCGGATTGTCGGAGACCCAGTACTTC
CDR3 protein: CASTGLSETQYF

D gene: .
clone size: .
V gene: TRBV4-3
J gene: TRBJ1-5
CDR3 DNA: TGCGCCAGCAGCCAAGATGATGGTGGGGGCTGGAGCAATCAGCCCCAGCATTTT
CDR3 protein: CASSQDDGGGWSNQPQHF

D gene: .
clone size: medium-sized
V gene: TRBV7-9
J gene: TRBJ1-5
CDR3 DNA: TGTGCCAGCAGCTCGGCGGGGGATCAGCCCCAGCATTTT
CDR3 protein: CASSSAGDQPQHF

D gene: .
clone size: .
V gene: TRBV20-1
J gene: TRBJ1-1
CDR3 DNA: TGCAGTGGAGACAGAAACACTGAAGCTTTCTTT
CDR3 protein: CSGDRNTEAFF

D gene: .
clone size: once
V gene: TRBV19
J gene: TRBJ2-1
CDR3 DNA: TGTGCCAGTAGTATAGGTGGAGAGGCTTACAATGAGCAGTTCTTC
CDR3 protein: CASSIGGEAYNEQFF

D gene: TRBD2
clone size: .
V gene: TRBV9
J gene: TRBJ2-7
CDR3 DNA: TGTGCCAACACGGGACTAGCGGGTTGCTCCTACGAGCAGTACTTC
CDR3 protein: CANTGLAGCSYEQYF

D gene: .
clone size: .
V gene: TRBV18
J gene: TRBJ1-2
CDR3 DNA: TGTGCCAGCTCAGAAAGCAGGGGACTTAACTATGGCTACACCTTC
CDR3 protein: CASSESRGLNYGYTF

D gene: .
clone size: few
V gene: TRBV7-8
J gene: TRBJ2-7
CDR3 DNA: TGTGCCAGCAGCTTAGCGAAAGTGGACGAGCAGTACTTC
CDR3 protein: CASSLAKVDEQYF

D gene: .
clone size: .
V gene: TRBV30
J gene: TRBJ1-4
CDR3 DNA: TGTGCCTGGAGTCTGGTTGGGGGATCAACTAATGAAAAACTGTTTTTT
CDR3 protein: CAWSLVGGSTNEKLFF

D gene: .
clone size: .
V gene: TRBV28
J gene: TRBJ2-7
CDR3 DNA: TGTGCCAGCAGTTTAAGGAGGACAGCCGGCCACGAGCAGTACTTC
CDR3 protein: CASSLRRTAGHEQYF

D gene: .
clone size: .
V gene: TRBV11-2
J gene: TRBJ2-7
CDR3 DNA: TGTGCCAGCAGCTTAGATGGGGGATACAATTACGAGCAGTACTTC
CDR3 protein: CASSLDGGYNYEQYF

D gene: .
clone size: .
V gene: TRBV5-5
J gene: TRBJ2-3
CDR3 DNA: TGTGCCAGCAGCACGAAGGGGACAGATACGCAGTATTTT
CDR3 protein: CASSTKGTDTQYF

D gene: TRBD1
clone size: .
V gene: TRBV4-3
J gene: TRBJ2-5
CDR3 DNA: TGCGCCAGCAGCCAAGATTACAGGGGGGAGACCCAGTACTTC
CDR3 protein: CASSQDYRGETQYF

D gene: .
clone size: .
V gene: TRBV2
J gene: TRBJ1-1
CDR3 DNA: TGTGCCAGCAGGACACACGCGAACACTGAAGCTTTCTTT
CDR3 protein: CASRTHANTEAFF

D gene: TRBD2
clone size: .
V gene: TRBV6-4
J gene: TRBJ2-7
CDR3 DNA: TGTGCCAGCAGTACCCTAGCGGGAGGGGCCGAGCAGTACTTC
CDR3 protein: CASSTLAGGAEQYF

D gene: .
clone size: .
V gene: TRBV28
J gene: TRBJ1-3
CDR3 DNA: TGTGCCAGCAGTTTACAGGTGTCAGGAAACACCATATATTTT
CDR3 protein: CASSLQVSGNTIYF

D gene: TRBD1
clone size: .
V gene: TRBV10-3
J gene: TRBJ2-3
CDR3 DNA: TGTGCCATCGGGACAGGGGGTATAGATACGCAGTATTTT
CDR3 protein: CAIGTGGIDTQYF

D gene: TRBD1
clone size: .
V gene: TRBV7-2
J gene: TRBJ2-5
CDR3 DNA: TGTGCCAGCAGCTCCCGAGGGACAGCCCAAGAGACCCAGTACTTC
CDR3 protein: CASSSRGTAQETQYF

D gene: .
clone size: few
V gene: TRBV10-3
J gene: TRBJ1-1
CDR3 DNA: TGTGCCACCGGACAGCTGAACACTGAAGCTTTCTTT
CDR3 protein: CATGQLNTEAFF

D gene: TRBD1
clone size: .
V gene: TRBV9
J gene: TRBJ2-7
CDR3 DNA: TGTGCCAGCAGCGTCGCCGGGACAGGGTTCTACGAGCAGTACTTC
CDR3 protein: CASSVAGTGFYEQYF

D gene: TRBD2
clone size: .
V gene: TRBV28
J gene: TRBJ2-7
CDR3 DNA: TGTGCCAGCAGTACGCCCAGCGGGAGCCTCTACGAGCAGTACTTC
CDR3 protein: CASSTPSGSLYEQYF

D gene: TRBD1
clone size: .
V gene: TRBV19
J gene: TRBJ1-2
CDR3 DNA: TGTGCCAGTAGTACCACAGGGACAGTTGTCTACACCTTC
CDR3 protein: CASSTTGTVVYTF

D gene: .
clone size: .
V gene: TRBV7-6
J gene: TRBJ2-7
CDR3 DNA: TGTGCCAGCAGCCTCGAGGGGAGTCCACAATCCTACGAGCAGTACTTC
CDR3 protein: CASSLEGSPQSYEQYF

D gene: .
clone size: .
V gene: TRBV7-2
J gene: TRBJ2-5
CDR3 DNA: TGTGCCAGCAGCTTAGATATGGGGACCCAGTACTTC
CDR3 protein: CASSLDMGTQYF

D gene: .
clone size: .
V gene: TRBV28
J gene: TRBJ2-7
CDR3 DNA: TGTGCCAGCAGTTTAAACCCGCGGGAGCAGTACTTC
CDR3 protein: CASSLNPREQYF

D gene: TRBD2
clone size: .
V gene: TRBV10-3
J gene: TRBJ2-3
CDR3 DNA: TGTGCCACACTTCCGACTAGCGGGATCAGAGATACGCAGTATTTT
CDR3 protein: CATLPTSGIRDTQYF

D gene: .
clone size: .
V gene: TRBV27
J gene: TRBJ1-2
CDR3 DNA: TGTGCCAGCAGTCCCGGGACATTGGGGGGCTACACCTTC
CDR3 protein: CASSPGTLGGYTF

D gene: .
clone size: .
V gene: TRBV4-1
J gene: TRBJ2-7
CDR3 DNA: TGCGCCAGCAGCCAAGTCGGCTCAAGCTCCTACGAGCAGTACTTC
CDR3 protein: CASSQVGSSSYEQYF

D gene: TRBD2
clone size: .
V gene: TRBV19
J gene: TRBJ2-1
CDR3 DNA: TGTGCCAGTTGGAGCGGGGATTACAATGAGCAGTTCTTC
CDR3 protein: CASWSGDYNEQFF

D gene: .
clone size: .
V gene: TRBV6-5
J gene: TRBJ1-3
CDR3 DNA: TGTGCCACCAGGGGACCGGGAAACACCATATATTTT
CDR3 protein: CATRGPGNTIYF

D gene: .
clone size: .
V gene: TRBV29-1
J gene: TRBJ1-2
CDR3 DNA: TGCAGCGTTGGAGAAGGGGAGGGCTACACCTTC
CDR3 protein: CSVGEGEGYTF

D gene: .
clone size: .
V gene: TRBV5-1
J gene: TRBJ2-7
CDR3 DNA: TGCGCCAGCAGGGAGGGGGCTAGCGTAAGCTCCTACGAGCAGTACTTC
CDR3 protein: CASREGASVSSYEQYF

D gene: .
clone size: .
V gene: TRBV5-5
J gene: TRBJ1-1
CDR3 DNA: TGTGCCAGCAGCCTTACAGGTGCAGCTGAAGCTTTCTTT
CDR3 protein: CASSLTGAAEAFF

D gene: .
clone size: once
V gene: TRBV6-5
J gene: TRBJ1-1
CDR3 DNA: TGTGCCAGCAGTACACCCCGGGCGAACACTGAAGCTTTCTTT
CDR3 protein: CASSTPRANTEAFF

D gene: .
clone size: .
V gene: TRBV28
J gene: TRBJ2-2
CDR3 DNA: TGTGCCAGCAGTTTTGAGGGGATGGGGAACACCGGGGAGCTGTTTTTT
CDR3 protein: CASSFEGMGNTGELFF

D gene: TRBD1
clone size: few
V gene: TRBV11-2
J gene: TRBJ2-3
CDR3 DNA: TGTGCCAGCAGCTTAGATGGCGACAGGGACGCAGATACGCAGTATTTT
CDR3 protein: CASSLDGDRDADTQYF

D gene: .
clone size: .
V gene: TRBV30
J gene: TRBJ1-5
CDR3 DNA: TGTGCCTGGAGTGAGAGCAGAGATCAGCCCCAGCATTTT
CDR3 protein: CAWSESRDQPQHF

D gene: .
clone size: .
V gene: TRBV12-5
J gene: TRBJ2-1
CDR3 DNA: TGTGCTAGTGGGCCCGACGTAAACAATGAGCAGTTCTTC
CDR3 protein: CASGPDVNNEQFF

D gene: TRBD2
clone size: .
V gene: TRBV7-3
J gene: TRBJ2-3
CDR3 DNA: TGTGCCAGCAGCCTTAGCGGGAGCGGAGATACGCAGTATTTT
CDR3 protein: CASSLSGSGDTQYF

D gene: TRBD1
clone size: once
V gene: TRBV6-6
J gene: TRBJ1-4
CDR3 DNA: TGTGCCAGCAGGGAGACAGGGAGGGAAAAACTGTTTTTT
CDR3 protein: CASRETGREKLFF

D gene: .
clone size: .
V gene: TRBV5-6
J gene: TRBJ1-1
CDR3 DNA: TGTGCCAGCAGCCTGAGGACTGAAGCTTTCTTT
CDR3 protein: CASSLRTEAFF

D gene: .
clone size: .
V gene: TRBV27
J gene: TRBJ2-5
CDR3 DNA: TGTGCCAGCAGTCCTTCTCCGCAGGGATTAGGGGAGACCCAGTACTTC
CDR3 protein: CASSPSPQGLGETQYF

D gene: TRBD1
clone size: .
V gene: TRBV5-6
J gene: TRBJ2-5
CDR3 DNA: TGTGCCAGCAGCTTTTCACCGGGACAGCAAGAGACCCAGTACTTC
CDR3 protein: CASSFSPGQQETQYF

D gene: TRBD2
clone size: .
V gene: TRBV28
J gene: TRBJ2-3
CDR3 DNA: TGTGCCAGCAGTCTAGAGCGGGAGCTCGACGCAGATACGCAGTATTTT
CDR3 protein: CASSLERELDADTQYF

D gene: .
clone size: few
V gene: TRBV7-2
J gene: TRBJ1-1
CDR3 DNA: TGTGCCAGCAGCTTAGAAGAGGGGAGGGTCGCTTTCTTT
CDR3 protein: CASSLEEGRVAFF

D gene: .
clone size: few
V gene: TRBV10-3
J gene: TRBJ2-7
CDR3 DNA: TGTGCCATCAGTGAGGGGGGCGGGGACAGTGCCTACGAGCAGTACTTC
CDR3 protein: CAISEGGGDSAYEQYF

D gene: TRBD2
clone size: .
V gene: TRBV19
J gene: TRBJ2-3
CDR3 DNA: TGTGCCAGTAGGGGACTAGCGGCCCACACAGATACGCAGTATTTT
CDR3 protein: CASRGLAAHTDTQYF

D gene: TRBD1
clone size: .
V gene: TRBV28
J gene: TRBJ1-4
CDR3 DNA: TGTGCCAGCAGTTCCGGGACAGAGGAAGAAAAACTGTTTTTT
CDR3 protein: CASSSGTEEEKLFF

D gene: TRBD2
clone size: .
V gene: TRBV28
J gene: TRBJ2-1
CDR3 DNA: TGTGCCAGCAGTCCCCTAGCGGGAGAACCTAATGAGCAGTTCTTC
CDR3 protein: CASSPLAGEPNEQFF

D gene: .
clone size: .
V gene: TRBV19
J gene: TRBJ1-4
CDR3 DNA: TGTGCCAGTAGTATAGTTGTCGGGGCCATTAATGAAAAACTGTTTTTT
CDR3 protein: CASSIVVGAINEKLFF

D gene: .
clone size: .
V gene: TRBV21-1
J gene: TRBJ1-2
CDR3 DNA: TGTGCCAGCAGCAAACGGGGGCCAGGGGAGGGTAGTTATGGCTACACCTTC
CDR3 protein: CASSKRGPGEGSYGYTF

D gene: .
clone size: .
V gene: TRBV18
J gene: TRBJ1-2
CDR3 DNA: TGTGCCAGCTCACCAGCCTCGACAGAGTTTGGCTACACCTTC
CDR3 protein: CASSPASTEFGYTF

D gene: .
clone size: .
V gene: TRBV7-2
J gene: TRBJ2-2
CDR3 DNA: TGTGCCAGCAGCTTTATAGGACGGACGACCGGGGAGCTGTTTTTT
CDR3 protein: CASSFIGRTTGELFF